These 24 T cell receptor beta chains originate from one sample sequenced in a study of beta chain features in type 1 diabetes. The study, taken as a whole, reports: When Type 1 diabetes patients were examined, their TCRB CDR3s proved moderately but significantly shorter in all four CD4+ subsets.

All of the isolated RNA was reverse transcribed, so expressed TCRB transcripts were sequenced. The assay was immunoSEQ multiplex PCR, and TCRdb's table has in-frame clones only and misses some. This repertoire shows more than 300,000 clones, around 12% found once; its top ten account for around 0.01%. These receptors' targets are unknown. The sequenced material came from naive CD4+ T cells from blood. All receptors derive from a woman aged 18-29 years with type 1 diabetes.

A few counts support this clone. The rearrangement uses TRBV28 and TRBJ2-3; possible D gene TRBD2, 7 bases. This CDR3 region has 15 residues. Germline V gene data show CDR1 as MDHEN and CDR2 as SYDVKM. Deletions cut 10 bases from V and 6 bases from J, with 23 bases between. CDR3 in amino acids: CAIEGGAQGGDTQYF. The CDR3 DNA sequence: TGTGCCATAGAAGGGGGGGCCCAAGGCGGGGATACGCAGTATTTT.

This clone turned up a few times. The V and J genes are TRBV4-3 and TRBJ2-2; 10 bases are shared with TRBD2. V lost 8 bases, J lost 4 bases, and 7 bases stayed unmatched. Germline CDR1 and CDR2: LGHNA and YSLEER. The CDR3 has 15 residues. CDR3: CASSAGGPGTGELFF. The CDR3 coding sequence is TGCGCCAGCTCAGCGGGAGGGCCGGGCACCGGGGAGCTGTTTTTT.

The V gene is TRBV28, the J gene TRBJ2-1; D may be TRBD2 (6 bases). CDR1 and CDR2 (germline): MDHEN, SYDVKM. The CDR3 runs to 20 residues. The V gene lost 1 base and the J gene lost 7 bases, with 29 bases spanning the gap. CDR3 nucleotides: TGTGCCAGCAGTTTATCCAAACCCCTCCGCGGGAAAAGACCCCAGAATGAGCAGTTCTTC. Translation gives CASSLSKPLRGKRPQNEQFF. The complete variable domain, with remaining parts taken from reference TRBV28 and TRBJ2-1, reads DVKVTQSSRYLVKRTGEKVFLECVQDMDHENMFWYRQDPGLGLRLIYFSYDVKMKEKGDIPEGYSVSREKKERFSLILESASTNQTSMYLCASSLSKPLRGKRPQNEQFFGPGTRLTVL.

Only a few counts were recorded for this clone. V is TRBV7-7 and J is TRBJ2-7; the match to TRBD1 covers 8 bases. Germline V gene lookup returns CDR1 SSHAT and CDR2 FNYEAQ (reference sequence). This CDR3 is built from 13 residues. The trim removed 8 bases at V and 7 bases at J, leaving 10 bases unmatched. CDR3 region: CASSGAGGGEQYF. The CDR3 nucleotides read TGTGCCAGCTCCGGGGCAGGGGGCGGGGAGCAGTACTTC. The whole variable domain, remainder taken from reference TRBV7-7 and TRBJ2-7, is GAGVSQSPRYKVTKRGQDVTLRCDPISSHATLYWYQQALGQGPEFLTYFNYEAQPDKSGLPSDRFSAERPEGSISTLTIQRTEQRDSAMYRCASSGAGGGEQYFGPGTRLTVT.

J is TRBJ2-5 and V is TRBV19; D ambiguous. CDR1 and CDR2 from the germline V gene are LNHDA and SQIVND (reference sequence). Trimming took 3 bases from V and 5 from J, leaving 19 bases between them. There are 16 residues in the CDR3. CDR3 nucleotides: TGTGCCAGTAGTATCCTGGTGCCCGGAGAAAGGGAGACCCAGTACTTC. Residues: CASSILVPGERETQYF. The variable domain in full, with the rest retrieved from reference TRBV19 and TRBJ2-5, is DGGITQSPKYLFRKEGQNVTLSCEQNLNHDAMYWYRQDPGQGLRLIYYSQIVNDFQKGDIAEGYSVSREKKESFPLTVTSAQKNPTAFYLCASSILVPGERETQYFGPGTRLLVL.

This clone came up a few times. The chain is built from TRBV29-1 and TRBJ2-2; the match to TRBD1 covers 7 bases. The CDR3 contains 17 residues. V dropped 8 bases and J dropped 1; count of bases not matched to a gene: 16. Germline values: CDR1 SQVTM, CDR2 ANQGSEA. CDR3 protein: CSPRPHRDSENTGELFF. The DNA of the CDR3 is TGCAGCCCCAGACCACACCGGGACAGTGAGAACACCGGGGAGCTGTTTTTT.

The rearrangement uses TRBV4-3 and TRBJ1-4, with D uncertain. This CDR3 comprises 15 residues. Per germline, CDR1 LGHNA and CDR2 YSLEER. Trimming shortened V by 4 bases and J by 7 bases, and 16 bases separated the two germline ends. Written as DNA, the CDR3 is TGCGCCAGCAGCCGATCTGGGGTCCGGGGTGAAAAACTGTTTTTT. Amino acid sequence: CASSRSGVRGEKLFF.

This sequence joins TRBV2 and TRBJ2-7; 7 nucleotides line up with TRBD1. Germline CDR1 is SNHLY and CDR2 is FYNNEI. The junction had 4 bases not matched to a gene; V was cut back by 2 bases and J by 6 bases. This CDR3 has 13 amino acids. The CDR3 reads CASSERTGGEQYF. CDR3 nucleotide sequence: TGTGCCAGCAGTGAACGGACAGGTGGCGAGCAGTACTTC.

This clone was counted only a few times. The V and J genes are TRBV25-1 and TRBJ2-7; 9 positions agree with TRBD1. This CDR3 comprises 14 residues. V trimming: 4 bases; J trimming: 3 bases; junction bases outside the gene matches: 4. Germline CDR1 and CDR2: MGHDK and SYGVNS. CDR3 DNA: TGTGCCAGCAGTGTGGAGGGACAGGGCTACGAGCAGTACTTC. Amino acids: CASSVEGQGYEQYF.

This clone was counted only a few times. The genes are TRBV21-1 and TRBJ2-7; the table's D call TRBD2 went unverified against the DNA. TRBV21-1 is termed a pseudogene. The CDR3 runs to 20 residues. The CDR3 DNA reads TGTGCCAGCAGCAAAACTGCGAGGGACCGCATTCCCGCGGGACCCTACGAGCAGTACTTC. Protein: CASSKTARDRIPAGPYEQYF.

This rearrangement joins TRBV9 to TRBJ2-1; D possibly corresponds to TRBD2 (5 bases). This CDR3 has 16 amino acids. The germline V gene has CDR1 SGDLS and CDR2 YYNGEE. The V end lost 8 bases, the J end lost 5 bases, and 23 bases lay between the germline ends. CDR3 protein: CASFSTHRGKNNEQFF. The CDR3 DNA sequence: TGTGCCAGTTTTTCTACTCACAGAGGGAAAAACAATGAGCAGTTCTTC.

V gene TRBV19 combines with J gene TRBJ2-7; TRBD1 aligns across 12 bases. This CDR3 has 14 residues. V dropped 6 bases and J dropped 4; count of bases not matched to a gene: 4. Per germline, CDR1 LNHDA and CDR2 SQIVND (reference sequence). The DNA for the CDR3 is TGTGCCAGTAGCGGGACAGGGGGCTTTTACGAGCAGTACTTC. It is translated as CASSGTGGFYEQYF.

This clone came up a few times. The CDR3 is CASSPGTGGWYF. The CDR3 DNA sequence: TGTGCCAGCAGTCCCGGGACAGGGGGTTGGTATTTT. This chain joins TRBV28 and TRBJ2-3, with 11 bases matching TRBD1. The trim removed 5 bases at V and 14 bases at J, leaving 6 bases unmatched. Germline lookup yields CDR1 MDHEN and CDR2 SYDVKM. This CDR3 contains 12 residues.

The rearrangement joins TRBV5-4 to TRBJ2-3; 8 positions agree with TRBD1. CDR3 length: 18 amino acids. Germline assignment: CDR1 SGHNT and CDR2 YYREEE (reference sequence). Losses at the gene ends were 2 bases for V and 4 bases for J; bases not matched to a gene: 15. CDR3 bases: TGTGCCAGCAGCTTCGGGTCCCCTCTCAGGGGGCCCGCAGATACGCAGTATTTT. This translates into CASSFGSPLRGPADTQYF.

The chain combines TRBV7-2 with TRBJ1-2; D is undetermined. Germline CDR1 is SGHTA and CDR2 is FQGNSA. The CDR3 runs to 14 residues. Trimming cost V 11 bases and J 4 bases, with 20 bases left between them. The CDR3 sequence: CASRPTGIRYGYTF. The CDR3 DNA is TGTGCCTCGAGGCCCACCGGGATCCGCTATGGCTACACCTTC.

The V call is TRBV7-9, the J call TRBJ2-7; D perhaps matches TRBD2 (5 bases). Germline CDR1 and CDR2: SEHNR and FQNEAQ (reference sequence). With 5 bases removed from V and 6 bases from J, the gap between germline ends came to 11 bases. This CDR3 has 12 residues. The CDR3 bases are TGTGCCAGCAGCCCGGGGTGGGGCGAGCAGTACTTC. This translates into CASSPGWGEQYF.

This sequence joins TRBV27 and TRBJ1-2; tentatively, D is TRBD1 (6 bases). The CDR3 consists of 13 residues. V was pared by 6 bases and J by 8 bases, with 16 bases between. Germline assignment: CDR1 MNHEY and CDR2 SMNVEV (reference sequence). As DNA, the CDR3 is TGTGCCAGCAGCCCCGGGGGGCATCGAGGCTACACCTTC. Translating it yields CASSPGGHRGYTF.

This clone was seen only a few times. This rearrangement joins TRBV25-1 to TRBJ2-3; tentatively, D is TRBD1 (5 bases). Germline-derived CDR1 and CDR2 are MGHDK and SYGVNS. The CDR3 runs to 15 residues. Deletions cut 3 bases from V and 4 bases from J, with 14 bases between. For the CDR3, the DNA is TGTGCCAGCAGTGACCAGGGAACCGCAGCAGATACGCAGTATTTT. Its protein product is CASSDQGTAADTQYF.

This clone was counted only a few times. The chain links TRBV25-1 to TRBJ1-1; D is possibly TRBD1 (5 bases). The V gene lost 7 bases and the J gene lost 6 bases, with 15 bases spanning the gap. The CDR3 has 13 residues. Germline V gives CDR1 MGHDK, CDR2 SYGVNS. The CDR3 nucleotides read TGTGCCAGCACCCTCGCGGGAGGGGCTGAAGCTTTCTTT. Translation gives CASTLAGGAEAFF.

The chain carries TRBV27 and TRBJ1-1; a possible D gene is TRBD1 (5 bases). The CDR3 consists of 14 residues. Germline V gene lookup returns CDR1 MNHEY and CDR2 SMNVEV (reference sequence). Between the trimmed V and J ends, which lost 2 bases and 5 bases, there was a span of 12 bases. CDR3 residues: CASSLLGVRTEAFF. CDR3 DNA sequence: TGTGCCAGCAGTTTACTAGGGGTTCGGACTGAAGCTTTCTTT.

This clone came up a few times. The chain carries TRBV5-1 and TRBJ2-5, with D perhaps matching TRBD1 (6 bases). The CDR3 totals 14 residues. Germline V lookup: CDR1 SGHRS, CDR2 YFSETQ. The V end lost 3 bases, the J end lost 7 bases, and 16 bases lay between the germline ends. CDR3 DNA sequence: TGCGCCAGCAGCTCCGGACAGCCCAGGGGGACCCAGTACTTC. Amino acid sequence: CASSSGQPRGTQYF.

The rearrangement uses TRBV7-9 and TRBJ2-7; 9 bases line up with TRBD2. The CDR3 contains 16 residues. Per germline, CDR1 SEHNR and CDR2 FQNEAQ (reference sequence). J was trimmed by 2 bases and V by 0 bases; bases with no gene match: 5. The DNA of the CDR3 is TGTGCCAGCAGCTTAGCGCTTGCGGGAGGGACCTACGAGCAGTACTTC. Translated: CASSLALAGGTYEQYF.

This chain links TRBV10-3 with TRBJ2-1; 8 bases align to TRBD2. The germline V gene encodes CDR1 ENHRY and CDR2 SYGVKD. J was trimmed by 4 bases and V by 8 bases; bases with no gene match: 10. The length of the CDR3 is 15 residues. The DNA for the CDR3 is TGTGCCATCTCCGAGCGGGAGAAGAAGTACAATGAGCAGTTCTTC. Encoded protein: CAISEREKKYNEQFF.

CDR3 in amino acids: CSVPGQGEAFF. As DNA, the CDR3 is TGCAGCGTTCCGGGACAGGGTGAAGCTTTCTTT. J is TRBJ1-1 and V is TRBV29-1; TRBD1 agrees at 9 bases. The ends lost 5 bases at V and 7 bases at J; junction bases unmatched: 2. The CDR3 extends over 11 amino acids. Germline CDR1 is SQVTM and CDR2 is ANQGSEA.